Presented here are 13 T cell receptor beta chains from one specimen sequenced in a study of control samples from healthy donors and cancer patients. Profiling relied on immunoSEQ multiplex PCR, and the TCRdb table lists in-frame clones only, not all of them. The profile shows about 90,000 clones, about 92% of them singletons. Material: blood. The receptors stem from a woman aged 25 to 39 in good health.

The chain uses TRBV6-4 and TRBJ1-6, with TRBD1 matching over 7 bases. Losses at the gene ends were 3 bases for V and 6 bases for J; bases not matched to a gene: 5. The CDR3 has 15 residues. Per the germline V gene, CDR1 is MRHNA and CDR2 is SNTAGT. CDR3 bases: TGTGCCAGCAGTGAAGGGGGCGCGGGTAATTCACCCCTCCACTTT. Translated, it gives CASSEGGAGNSPLHF.

The genes are TRBV6-5 and TRBJ2-1; the match to TRBD2 covers 8 bases. The length of the CDR3 is 15 residues. Trimming removed 5 bases from V and 3 bases from J; junction bases left unmatched: 6. Germline CDR1 and CDR2: MNHEY and SVGAGI. The CDR3 DNA is TGTGCCAGCAGTATCGGGGGGGGTTTCTACAATGAGCAGTTCTTC. Its translation: CASSIGGGFYNEQFF.

This chain connects TRBV9 to TRBJ2-3; 10 bases match TRBD2. The CDR3 runs to 18 residues. The V and J ends lost 3 bases and 1 base, in that order; junction bases with no gene match: 11. The germline V gene encodes CDR1 SGDLS and CDR2 YYNGEE. The CDR3 region has the DNA TGTGCCAGCAGCGAGCTGTCAGCGGGAGGGTTTGGCACAGATACGCAGTATTTT. As protein: CASSELSAGGFGTDTQYF.

V gene TRBV5-1 combines with J gene TRBJ2-7; TRBD2 matches 13 bases. The germline V gene encodes CDR1 SGHRS and CDR2 YFSETQ. Trimming removed 0 bases from V and 6 bases from J; junction bases left unmatched: 6. The CDR3 sequence is 16 residues long. CDR3 loop: CASSLGGLAGVLEQYF. The CDR3, as DNA: TGCGCCAGCAGCTTGGGAGGACTAGCGGGAGTACTCGAGCAGTACTTC.

This chain links TRBV7-9 with TRBJ1-5, with D perhaps matching TRBD1 (6 bases). The germline V gene has CDR1 SEHNR and CDR2 FQNEAQ (reference sequence). Deletions cut 2 bases from V and 2 bases from J, with 7 bases between. The length of the CDR3 is 14 residues. The CDR3: CASSLSGGNQPQHF. The CDR3 coding sequence is TGTGCCAGCAGCTTATCAGGGGGCAATCAGCCCCAGCATTTT.

The chain is built from TRBV19 and TRBJ1-3; D unclear. V was clipped by 6 bases and J by 0 bases, with 12 bases between them. Germline CDR1 reads LNHDA; CDR2 reads SQIVND (reference sequence). The CDR3 has 15 residues. CDR3 nucleotide sequence: TGTGCCAGTAGGCCAACAGCGAGCTCTGGAAACACCATATATTTT. It specifies CASRPTASSGNTIYF.

The V and J genes are TRBV19 and TRBJ2-7; D ambiguous. Germline CDR1 reads LNHDA; CDR2 reads SQIVND (reference sequence). V was trimmed by 5 bases and J by 5 bases, leaving 16 bases between them. The CDR3 sequence is 14 residues long. The CDR3 region is CASSPQSVRHEQYF. The CDR3 DNA reads as TGTGCCAGTAGTCCCCAATCGGTCCGGCACGAGCAGTACTTC.

For the CDR3, the DNA is TGTGCCAGCTCTGGAGGGGGCGTTTATGGCTACACCTTC. Translated, it gives CASSGGGVYGYTF. The rearrangement uses TRBV28 and TRBJ1-2; 7 positions match TRBD1. Germline V gives CDR1 MDHEN, CDR2 SYDVKM. The CDR3 contains 13 residues. The V segment lost 8 bases and the J segment 5 bases; nucleotides outside the gene matches: 8.

The chain has TRBV11-2 and TRBJ1-1; weak D call: TRBD1 (6 bases). Germline CDR1 is SGHAT and CDR2 is FQNNGV. This CDR3 has 16 residues. The V end lost 7 bases, the J end lost 1 base, and 19 bases lay between the germline ends. The CDR3 is CASNAWMGAQNTEAFF. In nucleotides, the CDR3 is TGTGCCAGCAACGCTTGGATGGGGGCCCAGAACACTGAAGCTTTCTTT. The whole variable domain, remainder taken from reference TRBV11-2 and TRBJ1-1, is EAGVAQSPRYKIIEKRQSVAFWCNPISGHATLYWYQQILGQGPKLLIQFQNNGVVDDSQLPKDRFSAERLKGVDSTLKIQPAKLEDSAVYLCASNAWMGAQNTEAFFGQGTRLTVV.

V is TRBV7-8 and J is TRBJ1-1; perhaps TRBD1 as D (5 bases). Trimming removed 5 bases from V and 7 bases from J, with 14 bases in between. CDR3 length equals 13 residues. Germline CDR1 is SGHVS and CDR2 is FQNEAQ. The CDR3 nucleotides are TGTGCCAGCAGCCATCCTAGGGACGGTGAAGCTTTCTTT. As protein: CASSHPRDGEAFF.

The CDR3 DNA is TGCGCCAGCAGCGCAGGGACAGGGGGTCTTGGCTACACCTTC. Protein product: CASSAGTGGLGYTF. The V call is TRBV5-1, the J call TRBJ1-2; TRBD1 aligns across 11 bases. Germline V gene lookup returns CDR1 SGHRS and CDR2 YFSETQ. This CDR3 has 14 amino acids. Trimming removed 4 bases from V and 7 bases from J; junction bases left unmatched: 6. Full variable domain (missing parts from reference TRBV5-1 and TRBJ1-2): KAGVTQTPRYLIKTRGQQVTLSCSPISGHRSVSWYQQTPGQGLQFLFEYFSETQRNKGNFPGRFSGRQFSNSRSEMNVSTLELGDSALYLCASSAGTGGLGYTFGSGTRLTVV.

The CDR3 is CASSPGTSGGEQFF. The CDR3 DNA follows: TGTGCCAGTAGTCCCGGGACTAGCGGAGGGGAGCAGTTCTTC. The genes are TRBV19 and TRBJ2-1; 11 bases are shared with TRBD2. This CDR3 region has 14 residues. Trimming took 5 bases from V and 10 from J; bases not matched to a gene: 7. Germline V lookup: CDR1 LNHDA, CDR2 SQIVND (reference sequence). The full variable domain, its missing parts supplied by reference TRBV19 and TRBJ2-1, is DGGITQSPKYLFRKEGQNVTLSCEQNLNHDAMYWYRQDPGQGLRLIYYSQIVNDFQKGDIAEGYSVSREKKESFPLTVTSAQKNPTAFYLCASSPGTSGGEQFFGPGTRLTVL.

The V and J genes are TRBV5-1 and TRBJ1-4; D perhaps matches TRBD1 (5 bases). This CDR3 spans 13 amino acids. The germline V gene has CDR1 SGHRS and CDR2 YFSETQ. V was pared by 2 bases and J by 8 bases, with 10 bases between. Written as DNA, the CDR3 is TGCGCCAGCAGCTTCGGGGACGTGGAAAAACTGTTTTTT. This sequence encodes CASSFGDVEKLFF.